The clone carrying this TCR beta chain was counted once. Authors' data handling: Reference gene primer amplification gave nucleated cell count estimates. TCRdb keeps only in-frame clones here, not all; method: immunoSEQ multiplex PCR. V, J and clone size are those of that table, while D and trimming were read from the DNA. Seen here are hundreds of thousands of clones, roughly 80% observed once, and the top ten hold approximately 7.4%. These data belong to a study of blood T cell repertoires in COVID-19. Study information: The study drew acute and convalescent COVID-19 samples from the United States, Italy and Spain. In each case, the material was cDNA or gDNA derived from T cells, B-cell-depleted T cells, or PBMCs.

This TCR was sampled from a woman aged 45-65 years with acute or convalescent COVID-19. The specimen was peripheral blood.

The CDR3 DNA is TGCAGCGTTGAAGATCTTGGGACAGGGCTTGGCGAGCAGTACTTC. This translates into CSVEDLGTGLGEQYF. J is TRBJ2-7 and V is TRBV29-1, with 9 bases aligning to TRBD1. The V gene's germline CDR1 is SQVTM and CDR2 ANQGSEA. This CDR3 has 15 amino acids. The trim removed 0 bases at V and 6 bases at J, leaving 9 bases unmatched.